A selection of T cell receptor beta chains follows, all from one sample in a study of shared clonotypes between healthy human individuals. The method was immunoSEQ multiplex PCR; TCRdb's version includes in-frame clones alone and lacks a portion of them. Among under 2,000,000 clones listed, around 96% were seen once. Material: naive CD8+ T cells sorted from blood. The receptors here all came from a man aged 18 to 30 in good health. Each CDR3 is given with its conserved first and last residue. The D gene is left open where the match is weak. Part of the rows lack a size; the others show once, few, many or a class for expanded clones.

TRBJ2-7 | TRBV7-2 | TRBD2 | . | TGTGCCAGCAGCCCGGGACTAGCGGGGCAATCCTACGAGCAGTACTTC | CASSPGLAGQSYEQYF
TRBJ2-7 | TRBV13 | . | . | TGTGCCAGCAGCTTAGGGGGAGTAGCAGACGAGCAGTACTTC | CASSLGGVADEQYF
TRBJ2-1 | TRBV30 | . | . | TGTGCCTGGAGCGACGGGGACGGGAGATATTACAATGAGCAGTTCTTC | CAWSDGDGRYYNEQFF
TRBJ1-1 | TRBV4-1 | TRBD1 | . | TGCGCCAGCAGCCCCCTACCCGGGACAGGGGACGCTGAAGCTTTCTTT | CASSPLPGTGDAEAFF
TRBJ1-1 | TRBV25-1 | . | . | TGTGCCGCCGTGGGGGGCCCCCTAGAAACTGAAGCTTTCTTT | CAAVGGPLETEAFF
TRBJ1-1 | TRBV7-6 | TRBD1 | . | TGTGCCAGCAGCTTAGGAGGGGGCCCAATGAACACTGAAGCTTTCTTT | CASSLGGGPMNTEAFF
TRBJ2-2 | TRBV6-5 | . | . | TGTGCCAGCAGTTACTCCTGGGGGGAGGACGGGGAGCTGTTTTTT | CASSYSWGEDGELFF
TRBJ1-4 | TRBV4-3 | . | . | TGCGCCAGCAGCCAAGATTGGGGGCAGGGTCAAGGCGGTGAAAAACTGTTTTTT | CASSQDWGQGQGGEKLFF
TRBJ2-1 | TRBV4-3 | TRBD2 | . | TGCGCCAGCAGCCAAGACTGGCGGGAGTACGACAATGAGCAGTTCTTC | CASSQDWREYDNEQFF
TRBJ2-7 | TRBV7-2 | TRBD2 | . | TGTGCCAGCAGCTCCGGACTAGGATCCTACGAGCAGTACTTC | CASSSGLGSYEQYF
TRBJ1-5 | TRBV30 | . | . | TGTGCCTGGAGTGGTACAGGGTTCAATCAGCCCCAGCATTTT | CAWSGTGFNQPQHF
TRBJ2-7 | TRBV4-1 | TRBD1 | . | TGCGCCAGCAGCCAAGTTTCACAGGGGTACGAGCAGTACTTC | CASSQVSQGYEQYF
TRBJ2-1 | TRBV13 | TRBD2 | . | TGTGCCAGCAGCTCCGGACTAGCGGAATCCTACAATGAGCAGTTCTTC | CASSSGLAESYNEQFF
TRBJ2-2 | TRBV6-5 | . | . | TGTGCCAGCAGCCCCATCAGGGGGGAGCTGTTTTTT | CASSPIRGELFF
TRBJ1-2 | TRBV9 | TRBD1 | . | TGTGCCAGCAGCGCGGGACAGGGGATAAACTATGGCTACACCTTC | CASSAGQGINYGYTF
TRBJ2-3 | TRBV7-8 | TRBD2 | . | TGTGCCAGCAGCCCCAGACTAGCGGGGGGGCCCGACACAGATACGCAGTATTTT | CASSPRLAGGPDTDTQYF
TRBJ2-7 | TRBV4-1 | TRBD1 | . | TGCGCCAGCAGCCCACGGGACAGTCTGAGGTACGAGCAGTACTTC | CASSPRDSLRYEQYF
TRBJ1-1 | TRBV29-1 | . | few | TGCAGCGTCCTTCTATACACTGAAGCTTTCTTT | CSVLLYTEAFF
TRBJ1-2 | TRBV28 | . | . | TGTGCCAGCAGTTTAGACCCTCCCGGGACGGAGAACTATGGCTACACCTTC | CASSLDPPGTENYGYTF
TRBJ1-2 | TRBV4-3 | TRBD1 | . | TGCGCCAGCAGCCAAGTCCAGGACAGGGCGGATGGCTACACCTTC | CASSQVQDRADGYTF
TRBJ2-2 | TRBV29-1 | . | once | TGCAGCGTGGCCGGGCAGGAGACGAACACCGGGGAGCTGTTTTTT | CSVAGQETNTGELFF
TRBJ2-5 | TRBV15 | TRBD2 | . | TGTGCCAGCGGGACTAGCGGGAGTGAGACCCAGTACTTC | CASGTSGSETQYF
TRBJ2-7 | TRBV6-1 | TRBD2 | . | TGTGCCAGCAAACTAGCGGCTGAGCAGTACTTC | CASKLAAEQYF
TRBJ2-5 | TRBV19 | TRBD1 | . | TGTGCCAGTAGTATCCTGACAGGGGGCAGGGAGACCCAGTACTTC | CASSILTGGRETQYF
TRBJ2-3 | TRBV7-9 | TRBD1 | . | TGTGCCAGCAGCTCGCATATCTCCGGGACAGCTACAGATACGCAGTATTTT | CASSSHISGTATDTQYF
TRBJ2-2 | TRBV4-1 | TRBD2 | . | TGCGCCAGCAGCCAAGTCCGTCCCGGGACTAGCGGGGGAATAAACGGGGAGCTGTTTTTT | CASSQVRPGTSGGINGELFF
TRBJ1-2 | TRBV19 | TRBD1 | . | TGTGCCAGTACCGGACAGGGAGCTGAAGGCTACACCTTC | CASTGQGAEGYTF
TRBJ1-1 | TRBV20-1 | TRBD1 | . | TGCAGTGCTAGGGGACAGGAAGCTTTCTTT | CSARGQEAFF
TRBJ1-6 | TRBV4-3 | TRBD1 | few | TGCGCCAGCAGCCAGAGACAGGGGACTAATTCACCCCTCCACTTT | CASSQRQGTNSPLHF
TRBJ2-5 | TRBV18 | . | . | TGTGCCAGCTCACCACCGCTACTCCAAGGGGATCAAGAGACCCAGTACTTC | CASSPPLLQGDQETQYF